This entry lists 12 T cell receptor beta chains sequenced from one sample in a study of blood T cell repertoires in COVID-19. Here immunoSEQ multiplex PCR was the method, and the copy in TCRdb shows in-frame clones only, minus some. The sample holds 300,000 to 450,000 clones; more than 75% are singletons and the top ten take about 1.2%. The sample consisted of PBMCs or T cells enriched from blood (not recorded which). These receptors all come from a woman aged 18-35 years who had recovered from COVID-19.

The chain links TRBV18 to TRBJ2-1, with 11 bases identical to TRBD2. CDR1 is KGHSH and CDR2 is LQKENI in the germline V gene. V shed 2 bases, J shed 6 bases, and the junction held 6 bases outside the gene matches. CDR3 length: 16 amino acids. The CDR3 DNA sequence: TGTGCCAGCTCACCATCGCCTAGCGGGGGGTCCAATGAGCAGTTCTTC. The encoded protein is CASSPSPSGGSNEQFF.

This chain links TRBV4-3 with TRBJ1-2; D remains ambiguous. The CDR3 length is 15 residues. Germline V gene sequence: CDR1 LGHNA, CDR2 YSLEER. Trimming took off 1 base at V and 0 bases at J, with 9 bases between the two ends. CDR3 residues: CASSQVWGANYGYTF. CDR3 DNA: TGCGCCAGCAGCCAAGTGTGGGGAGCTAACTATGGCTACACCTTC.

This chain connects TRBV15 to TRBJ1-3, with D unresolved. The CDR3 loop spans 18 amino acids. V dropped 2 bases and J dropped 0 bases, with 17 bases sitting between them. From germline, CDR1 is LNHNV and CDR2 YYDKDF (reference sequence). The DNA for the CDR3 is TGTGCCACCAGCAGACCTCGGGGTGGTAAAAGCTCTGGAAACACCATATATTTT. Translation gives CATSRPRGGKSSGNTIYF.

Regarding this clone: Distinct nucleotide sequences in the sample also encode this CDR3. The gene calls are TRBV6-5 and TRBJ1-2, with TRBD1 identical over 10 bases. CDR1 is MNHEY, CDR2 SVGAGI, per germline. This CDR3 comprises 14 residues. Trimming cost V 6 bases and J 2 bases; bases outside gene matches: 3. As DNA, the CDR3 is TGTGCCAGCAGCAGGGGACAGGGGAACTATGGCTACACCTTC. Its protein is CASSRGQGNYGYTF.

The gene calls are TRBV13 and TRBJ2-2, with D hard to call. V dropped 5 bases and J dropped 5 bases, with 9 bases sitting between them. CDR1 is PRHDT and CDR2 is FYEKMQ in the germline V gene (reference sequence). This CDR3 region has 13 residues. The CDR3: CASSLRHTGELFF. In nucleotides, the CDR3 is TGTGCCAGCAGCCTCAGACATACCGGGGAGCTGTTTTTT.

V and J are TRBV5-4 and TRBJ2-5; D is possibly TRBD1 (7 bases). The CDR3 is made up of 14 amino acids. Germline V gene sequence: CDR1 SGHNT, CDR2 YYREEE (reference sequence). The V end was cut by 0 bases, the J end by 4 bases, with 10 bases between. CDR3 sequence (DNA): TGTGCCAGCAGCTTGGATCAGGGGGGAGAGACCCAGTACTTC. Translating gives CASSLDQGGETQYF.

This clone was observed once. The chain joins TRBV9 to TRBJ2-5; D remains unclear. V dropped 3 bases and J dropped 4 bases, with 13 bases sitting between them. CDR3 length equals 14 residues. Germline V gene sequence: CDR1 SGDLS, CDR2 YYNGEE. DNA for the CDR3: TGTGCCAGCAGCGCCGACTGGCAGCTAGAGACCCAGTACTTC. Translated: CASSADWQLETQYF.

The rearrangement uses TRBV5-1 and TRBJ2-1; 12 nucleotides match TRBD2. V lost 1 base to trimming and J lost 0 bases; unmatched junction nucleotides: 5. The V gene's germline CDR1 is SGHRS and CDR2 YFSETQ. This CDR3 has 18 residues. The CDR3 sequence: CASSLLAGGRSSYNEQFF. In nucleotides, the CDR3 is TGCGCCAGCAGCTTGCTAGCGGGGGGGCGGAGCTCCTACAATGAGCAGTTCTTC.

This clone was seen once. The J gene is TRBJ2-5, the V gene TRBV4-2; 14 nucleotides match TRBD2. The V gene's germline CDR1 is LGHNA and CDR2 YNFKEQ. The CDR3 spans 15 residues. Unmatched junction bases numbered 6, after V lost 0 bases and J lost 12 bases. DNA of the CDR3: TGTGCCAGCAGCCAAGATGGGGGACTAGCGGGGGTGGAGTACTTC. Translated: CASSQDGGLAGVEYF.

J is TRBJ2-6 and V is TRBV23-1, with 9 bases lining up with TRBD2. TRBV23-1 is marked as an open reading frame, function uncertain. The CDR3 runs to 19 residues. With 0 bases clipped from V and 0 bases from J, the junction kept 6 bases outside the gene matches. Here the CDR3 reads CASSQSGLANSSGANVLTF. CDR3 DNA sequence: TGCGCCAGCAGTCAATCAGGACTAGCGAATAGCTCTGGGGCCAACGTCCTGACTTTC.

DNA for the CDR3: TGCGCCAGCAGCGACCCTAGCGGGGGAACGGAGACCCAGTACTTC. It yields the protein CASSDPSGGTETQYF. The rearrangement joins TRBV5-1 to TRBJ2-5, with 10 nucleotides matching TRBD2. Germline values: CDR1 SGHRS, CDR2 YFSETQ. Trimming at V came to 4 bases and at J to 5 bases, leaving 8 bases not matched to a gene. This CDR3 contains 15 residues.

The gene calls are TRBV18 and TRBJ1-6; 7 bases align to TRBD1. This CDR3 region has 16 residues. Germline loops: CDR1 KGHSH, CDR2 LQKENI. V lost 1 base, J lost 8 bases, and 8 bases stayed unmatched. For the CDR3, the DNA is TGTGCCAGCTCACCACGGGACAGAGATCGTCATTCACCCCTCCACTTT. It translates to CASSPRDRDRHSPLHF.